The 9 T cell receptor beta chains in this list originate from one sample, sequenced in a study of T-cell memory formation after mild COVID-19. TCRdb re-called the 5' RACE reads with MiXCR, one entry per CDR3 protein. The sample carries under 450,000 distinct CDR3 sequences, around an eighth recorded once. The source material was PBMCs or a T cell subset sorted from them (not recorded which). The receptors originated from a man aged 18 to 29 who had mild COVID-19 (a few samples of this study predate the infection). Cell type and time point are not known.

This clonotype was observed a handful of times. This chain links TRBV5-1 with TRBJ1-1; the D gene is possibly TRBD1 (5 bases). Trimming removed 2 bases at V and 2 bases at J, with 13 bases between. CDR1 is SGHRS and CDR2 is YFSETQ in the germline V gene. CDR3 length equals 15 residues. CDR3 residues: CASSFLTGANTEAFF. CDR3 bases: TGCGCCAGCAGCTTTCTTACAGGCGCCAACACTGAAGCTTTCTTT. The complete variable domain, with remaining parts taken from reference TRBV5-1 and TRBJ1-1, reads KAGVTQTPRYLIKTRGQQVTLSCSPISGHRSVSWYQQTPGQGLQFLFEYFSETQRNKGNFPGRFSGRQFSNSRSEMNVSTLELGDSALYLCASSFLTGANTEAFFGQGTRLTVV.

This clonotype occurred a few times. This rearrangement joins TRBV7-2 to TRBJ2-5; TRBD1 aligns across 8 bases. Germline V gene data show CDR1 as SGHTA and CDR2 as FQGNSA. J lost 4 bases, V lost 2 bases, and 3 bases had no gene match. The CDR3 consists of 14 residues. CDR3 coding DNA: TGTGCCAGCAGCTTAACCGGGACAGGAGAGACCCAGTACTTC. Translating gives CASSLTGTGETQYF.

The rearrangement uses TRBV27 and TRBJ2-7, with D possibly being TRBD2 (6 bases). The CDR3 loop spans 14 amino acids. V was trimmed by 4 bases and J by 0 bases, leaving 10 bases between them. The germline CDR1 and CDR2 sequences are MNHEY and SMNVEV (reference sequence). The CDR3 protein is CASSSSGPSYEQYF. The CDR3 region has the DNA TGTGCCAGCAGTTCAAGCGGGCCCTCCTACGAGCAGTACTTC.

CDR3 sequence: CASSRQGEAQPQHF. For the CDR3, the DNA is TGTGCCAGCAGTCGACAGGGAGAGGCTCAGCCCCAGCATTTT. This chain uses TRBV3-1 with TRBJ1-5, with TRBD1 identical over 7 bases. This CDR3 comprises 14 residues. Germline V gene data show CDR1 as LGHDT and CDR2 as YNNKEL (reference sequence). The V gene end was trimmed by 6 bases and the J gene end by 6 bases; junction bases not matched to a gene: 8. The entire variable domain, with the rest obtained from reference TRBV3-1 and TRBJ1-5, is as follows: DTAVSQTPKYLVTQMGNDKSIKCEQNLGHDTMYWYKQDSKKFLKIMFSYNNKELIINETVPNRFSPKSPDKAHLNLHINSLELGDSAVYFCASSRQGEAQPQHFGDGTRLSIL.

This clonotype was counted a few times. The chain recombines TRBV7-8 with TRBJ1-2; no reliable D call. Deletions cut 1 base from V and 0 bases from J, with 12 bases between. This CDR3 comprises 16 residues. The germline gives CDR1 SGHVS, CDR2 FQNEAQ. The CDR3: CASSLGGRYSNYGYTF. CDR3 bases: TGTGCCAGCAGCTTAGGAGGCAGATACTCTAACTATGGCTACACCTTC.

The count of this clonotype is one. This rearrangement joins TRBV24-1 to TRBJ2-5; D gene ambiguous. There are 13 residues in the CDR3. The V end was cut by 2 bases, the J end by 3 bases, with 6 bases between. From germline, CDR1 is KGHDR and CDR2 SFDVKD. The CDR3 sequence: CATSDSAEETQYF. In DNA, the CDR3 is TGTGCCACCAGTGATTCGGCAGAAGAGACCCAGTACTTC.

This clonotype was seen many times. The rearrangement links TRBV3-1 to TRBJ2-5; the D gene is possibly TRBD1 (5 bases). Germline V CDR1 and CDR2: LGHDT, YNNKEL (reference sequence). The V end lost 0 bases, the J end lost 5 bases, and 10 bases lay between the germline ends. The CDR3 sequence is 14 residues long. CDR3: CASSQDLGRETQYF. The CDR3 region has the DNA TGTGCCAGCAGCCAAGATTTGGGGCGGGAGACCCAGTACTTC.

This clonotype has more than one count but fewer than ten. The V gene is TRBV7-9, the J gene TRBJ1-6; D remains unclear. This CDR3 comprises 14 residues. Trimming left V 1 base short and J 8 bases short, with 9 bases between. The V gene's germline CDR1 is SEHNR and CDR2 FQNEAQ (reference sequence). Here the CDR3 reads CASSLEVSDSPLHF. CDR3 DNA: TGTGCCAGCAGCTTAGAGGTGTCGGATTCACCCCTCCACTTT.

This clonotype was seen ten or more times. V gene TRBV1 combines with J gene TRBJ2-3. TRBV1 is an annotated pseudogene. This CDR3 has 15 amino acids. The CDR3 protein is CTSSHEEGPTDTQYF. In DNA form, the CDR3 reads TGCACCAGCAGCCATGAAGAAGGTCCCACAGATACGCAGTATTTT.